The subject of this entry is one TCR beta chain. This may arise from a read error, as a much more abundant clone is one base away. As the CDR3 is not closed by the conserved phenylalanine or tryptophan, this likely results from a read error. Via MiXCR, TCRdb re-called the PCR reads, giving one row per CDR3 protein. The sample holds some 89,000 distinct CDR3 sequences; roughly 24% are singletons and the top ten take 0.85% to 0.95%. The data are from a study of molecular identifiers for immune sequencing clone quantification. The sequence was obtained from a human donor in good health. Some libraries in this study had Jurkat cell RNA spiked in. Material for sequencing was naive CD8+ T cells from blood, with Jurkat cell RNA spiked in. The subset denotes: FACS-sorted CD8+CD4-CCR7+CD45RA+ naive T cells.

CDR3 in DNA: TGCAGTGCTAGAGATTCCCTCTCTAGCGGGGGCCTCGACGAGCAGTACATC. Its protein is CSARDSLSSGGLDEQYI. This chain joins TRBV20-1 and TRBJ2-7, with 10 bases fitting TRBD2. J lost 5 bases, V lost 0 bases, and 13 bases had no gene match. CDR3 size: 17 residues. The germline CDR1 and CDR2 sequences are DFQATT and SNEGSKA (reference sequence).